This TCR beta chain was profiled in a study of blood T cell repertoires in COVID-19. Study at large: Acute and convalescent COVID-19 samples came from the United States, Italy and Spain. Nucleic acid was either cDNA or gDNA, and it came from T cells, B-cell-depleted T cells, or PBMCs.

The germline V gene encodes CDR1 MNHNS and CDR2 SASEGT. This CDR3 has 15 amino acids. The V gene lost 3 bases and the J gene lost 4 bases, with 13 bases spanning the gap. Authors' processing steps: Reference gene primer amplification yielded estimated nucleated cell counts. Clones were sequenced by immunoSEQ multiplex PCR, and TCRdb holds only the in-frame ones, with some missing. The V and J calls and clone size were taken over from that table, and D and trimming were inferred from the DNA. In the table there are tens of thousands of clones, 92% of which are singletons. The TCR sequence derives from a man aged 45-60 years with active COVID-19. Sequenced sample: peripheral blood. The chain uses TRBV6-1 and TRBJ1-5; a weak D match, TRBD1 (5 bases). The CDR3 is CASSDRQGGNQPQHF. Here the CDR3 DNA reads TGTGCCAGCAGTGACAGGCAGGGTGGGAATCAGCCCCAGCATTTT.